One sample yielded the 13 T cell receptor beta chains listed below, sequenced in a study of control samples from healthy donors and cancer patients. Some clones are missing from TCRdb's copy, which holds only in-frame ones; the method was immunoSEQ multiplex PCR. The sample carries fewer than 120,000 clones, 70% to 90% recorded once. The sample taken for sequencing was PBMCs. The source of these receptors is a woman aged 60 to 75 with lung cancer.

The gene calls are TRBV4-1 and TRBJ1-4; no firm D call. The length of the CDR3 is 15 residues. The V gene lost 3 bases and the J gene lost 0 bases, with 8 bases spanning the gap. Germline V gives CDR1 MGHRA, CDR2 YSYEKL. Here the CDR3 reads CASSHLGATNEKLFF. The CDR3 bases are TGCGCCAGCAGCCACCTAGGAGCAACTAATGAAAAACTGTTTTTT.

This sequence joins TRBV19 and TRBJ2-2; no firm D call. Trimming stripped 5 bases from V and 6 bases from J, with 16 bases between. Germline lookup yields CDR1 LNHDA and CDR2 SQIVND (reference sequence). The CDR3 sequence is 15 residues long. CDR3 region: CASSAPGVSAGELFF. The CDR3 DNA is TGTGCCAGTAGTGCCCCTGGGGTGTCGGCCGGGGAGCTGTTTTTT.

A note on this clone: The same CDR3 is also encoded by other DNA sequences in this sample. CDR3 in DNA: TGCAGCGTTGGTCGGGTCCCTAACACTGAAGCTTTCTTT. As protein: CSVGRVPNTEAFF. The chain employs TRBV29-1 and TRBJ1-1, with D unclear. V was trimmed by 4 bases and J by 2 bases, leaving 11 bases between them. The CDR3 covers 13 residues. Germline-derived CDR1 and CDR2 are SQVTM and ANQGSEA.

With regard to this clone: Distinct nucleotide sequences in the sample also encode this CDR3. The chain links TRBV2 to TRBJ1-2, with D maybe TRBD1 (6 bases). The CDR3 is 13 amino acids. Germline lookup yields CDR1 SNHLY and CDR2 FYNNEI. Trimming removed 4 bases at V and 2 bases at J, with 8 bases between. CDR3 nucleotides: TGTGCCAGCAGTGGAACAGGGAACTATGGCTACACCTTC. Its translation is CASSGTGNYGYTF.

The count of this clone is one. CDR3 sequence reads: CASSFNRDQPQHF. The DNA for the CDR3 is TGTGCCAGCAGTTTTAACCGGGATCAGCCCCAGCATTTT. This chain joins TRBV27 and TRBJ1-5; D unclear. Germline CDR1 MNHEY, CDR2 SMNVEV (reference sequence). CDR3 length: 13 amino acids. V was pared by 3 bases and J by 5 bases, with 8 bases between.

For this clone: Other DNA sequences in this sample translate to the same CDR3. The rearrangement joins TRBV27 to TRBJ2-5; 8 bases fit TRBD1. Germline V gives CDR1 MNHEY, CDR2 SMNVEV (reference sequence). Germline trimming cut 3 bases from V and 2 bases from J; bases unmatched to any gene: 2. This CDR3 contains 14 residues. As DNA, the CDR3 is TGTGCCAGCAGTTTGAACAGGGGGCAAGAGACCCAGTACTTC. It encodes CASSLNRGQETQYF.

This clone was recorded once. The chain links TRBV30 to TRBJ1-5, with 10 bases fitting TRBD1. V shed 5 bases, J shed 3 bases, and the junction held 7 bases outside the gene matches. There are 15 residues in the CDR3. Germline-derived CDR1 and CDR2 are GTSNPN and SVGIG (reference sequence). The CDR3 is CAWGRQGADNQPQHF. CDR3 nucleotides: TGTGCCTGGGGACGACAGGGGGCCGACAATCAGCCCCAGCATTTT.

The chain carries TRBV5-1 and TRBJ1-3; D gene unclear. V lost 0 bases to trimming and J lost 0 bases, with 10 bases between them. Germline-derived CDR1 and CDR2 are SGHRS and YFSETQ. The CDR3 loop spans 16 amino acids. The CDR3: CASSLDYGDSGNTIYF. DNA for the CDR3: TGCGCCAGCAGCTTGGATTACGGGGACTCTGGAAACACCATATATTTT.

This sequence joins TRBV18 and TRBJ1-1; D is undetermined. Per the germline V gene, CDR1 is KGHSH and CDR2 is LQKENI. This CDR3 has 14 amino acids. V shed 0 bases and J shed 0 bases, with 5 bases lying between them. The CDR3 DNA sequence: TGTGCCAGCTCACCACCGTCCATGAACACTGAAGCTTTCTTT. It specifies CASSPPSMNTEAFF.

Only one count was recorded for this clone. This rearrangement joins TRBV6-5 to TRBJ1-5, with 7 bases aligning to TRBD1. The CDR3 has 13 residues. Germline V gene data show CDR1 as MNHEY and CDR2 as SVGAGI. After removal of 8 bases from V and 3 bases from J, the junction contained 4 bases not matched to a gene. The chain's CDR3 is CASGRGYNQPQHF. CDR3 in DNA: TGTGCCAGCGGCAGGGGGTACAATCAGCCCCAGCATTTT.

This chain links TRBV14 with TRBJ1-4; TRBD1 matches 7 bases. The ends lost 4 bases at V and 8 bases at J; junction bases unmatched: 13. The germline V gene encodes CDR1 SGHDN and CDR2 FVKESK. CDR3 size: 16 residues. CDR3 sequence: CASSPPGDRASEKLFF. The CDR3 nucleotides are TGTGCCAGCAGCCCTCCAGGAGACAGGGCGTCGGAAAAACTGTTTTTT.

This chain links TRBV5-1 with TRBJ2-2; TRBD1 matches 7 bases. J was trimmed by 4 bases and V by 4 bases; bases with no gene match: 13. CDR3 length: 17 amino acids. In germline, CDR1 is SGHRS, CDR2 YFSETQ. CDR3 DNA: TGCGCCAGCAGCCCGCAGGGGGTGAGGACGAGCACCGGGGAGCTGTTTTTT. Amino acids: CASSPQGVRTSTGELFF.

A few counts support this clone. This rearrangement joins TRBV5-1 to TRBJ2-3; 11 nucleotides line up with TRBD2. The CDR3 has 16 amino acids. Germline V CDR1 and CDR2: SGHRS, YFSETQ. The V gene end was trimmed by 0 bases and the J gene end by 2 bases; junction bases not matched to a gene: 2. CDR3 loop: CASSLGTSGFTDTQYF. The CDR3 DNA is TGCGCCAGCAGCTTGGGGACTAGCGGGTTCACAGATACGCAGTATTTT.